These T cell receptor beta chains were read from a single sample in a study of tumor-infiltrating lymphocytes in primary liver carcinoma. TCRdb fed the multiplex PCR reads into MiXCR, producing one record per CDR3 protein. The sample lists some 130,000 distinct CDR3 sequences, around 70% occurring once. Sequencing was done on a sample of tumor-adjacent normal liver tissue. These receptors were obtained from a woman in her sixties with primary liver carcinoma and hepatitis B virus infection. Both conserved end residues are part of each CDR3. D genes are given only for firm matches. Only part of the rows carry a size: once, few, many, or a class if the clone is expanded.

CDR3 protein: CASSQAEGSYKEQFF; CDR3 DNA: TGCGCCAGTAGCCAAGCCGAGGGCTCTTACAAAGAGCAGTTCTTC; V gene: TRBV4-1; D gene: .; J gene: TRBJ2-1; clone size: .
CDR3 protein: CATRPGQGDEQYF; CDR3 DNA: TGTGCCACGAGACCGGGACAGGGTGACGAGCAGTACTTC; V gene: TRBV24-1; D gene: TRBD1; J gene: TRBJ2-7; clone size: few
CDR3 protein: CASARAASYEKYF; CDR3 DNA: TGTGCCAGCGCCAGAGCGGCCTCCTACGAGAAGTACTTC; V gene: TRBV4-1; D gene: .; J gene: TRBJ2-7; clone size: .
CDR3 protein: CASGDGRNTNTGELLF; CDR3 DNA: TGTGCCAGCGGCGACGGACGTAACACGAACACCGGGGAGCTGTTATTT; V gene: TRBV11-2; D gene: .; J gene: TRBJ2-2; clone size: .
CDR3 protein: CGSSSFIGATEALF; CDR3 DNA: TGTGGCAGCAGCTCGTTTATAGGGGCCACTGAAGCTCTCTTT; V gene: TRBV7-9; D gene: .; J gene: TRBJ1-1; clone size: .
CDR3 protein: CASSLGGPSGRTGRFF; CDR3 DNA: TGTGCCAGCAGCTTAGGTGGACCTAGCGGGAGAACGGGGCGGTTCTTC; V gene: TRBV11-1; D gene: TRBD2; J gene: TRBJ2-1; clone size: once
CDR3 protein: CASSLLRDSSTDTQYF; CDR3 DNA: TGTGCCAGCAGTTTGCTGAGAGACTCTAGCACAGATACGCAGTATTTT; V gene: TRBV12-3/TRBV12-4; D gene: .; J gene: TRBJ2-3; clone size: many
CDR3 protein: CACSDLTGGKGAFF; CDR3 DNA: TGCGCCTGCAGCGACTTGACAGGGGGCAAGGGGGCTTTCTTT; V gene: TRBV5-1; D gene: TRBD1; J gene: TRBJ1-1; clone size: .
CDR3 protein: CASSSRGARDTVYF; CDR3 DNA: TGTGCCAGCAGTTCACGAGGTGCTCGAGACACCGTATATTTT; V gene: TRBV12-3/TRBV12-4; D gene: .; J gene: TRBJ1-3; clone size: .
CDR3 protein: CASILGAGAYEQYF; CDR3 DNA: TGTGCCAGCATCCTGGGGGCTGGCGCCTACGAGCAGTACTTC; V gene: TRBV28; D gene: .; J gene: TRBJ2-7; clone size: many
CDR3 protein: CVSSPGLAGGFGKNIQYF; CDR3 DNA: TGTGTCAGCAGCCCAGGACTAGCGGGAGGGTTTGGCAAAAACATTCAGTACTTC; V gene: TRBV28; D gene: TRBD2; J gene: TRBJ2-4; clone size: .
CDR3 protein: CASSFRSSADVRQYF; CDR3 DNA: TGTGCCAGCAGCTTTCGCAGCAGTGCCGATGTTCGGCAGTACTTC; V gene: TRBV5-4; D gene: .; J gene: TRBJ2-7; clone size: .
CDR3 protein: CAITGLATDTQYF; CDR3 DNA: TGTGCCATCACAGGACTAGCCACGGATACGCAGTATTTT; V gene: TRBV7-9; D gene: TRBD2; J gene: TRBJ2-3; clone size: many
CDR3 protein: CSVEKGGGTYTQYF; CDR3 DNA: TGCAGCGTCGAAAAAGGGGGCGGAACATATACGCAGTATTTT; V gene: TRBV29-1; D gene: TRBD1; J gene: TRBJ2-3; clone size: .
CDR3 protein: CVSSYGTQNTGELFF; CDR3 DNA: TGTGTCAGCAGCTACGGGACGCAGAACACCGGGGAGCTGTTTTTT; V gene: TRBV11-2; D gene: .; J gene: TRBJ2-2; clone size: .
CDR3 protein: CASSLPTGQGTEAFF; CDR3 DNA: TGTGCCAGCAGCCTCCCGACAGGTCAAGGGACTGAAGCTTTCTTC; V gene: TRBV11-2; D gene: .; J gene: TRBJ1-1; clone size: .
CDR3 protein: CARSLPSGTYNEQFF; CDR3 DNA: TGCGCCAGGAGCTTGCCTAGCGGGACCTACAATGAGCAGTTCTTC; V gene: TRBV5-1; D gene: TRBD2; J gene: TRBJ2-1; clone size: .
CDR3 protein: CASGRTGTGWGYTF; CDR3 DNA: TGTGCCAGCGGTAGAACCGGGACAGGGTGGGGCTACACCTTC; V gene: TRBV6-5; D gene: TRBD1; J gene: TRBJ1-2; clone size: many
CDR3 protein: CGSSLRGTGGVEQFF; CDR3 DNA: TGTGGCAGCTCCCTTAGGGGGACAGGGGGTGTTGAGCAGTTCTTC; V gene: TRBV12-3/TRBV12-4; D gene: TRBD1; J gene: TRBJ2-1; clone size: .
CDR3 protein: CASRVGGGAHEQYF; CDR3 DNA: TGTGCCAGCAGGGTTGGGGGGGGCGCCCACGAGCAGTACTTC; V gene: TRBV28; D gene: .; J gene: TRBJ2-7; clone size: few
CDR3 protein: CASSRQAIQETQYF; CDR3 DNA: TGTGCCAGCAGCCGCCAAGCCATCCAAGAGACCCAGTACTTC; V gene: TRBV7-9; D gene: .; J gene: TRBJ2-5; clone size: many
CDR3 protein: CASSQVVESSHNEQFF; CDR3 DNA: TGTGCCAGCAGCCAGGTGGTGGAGAGCTCCCACAATGAGCAGTTCTTC; V gene: TRBV5-6; D gene: .; J gene: TRBJ2-1; clone size: .
CDR3 protein: CAGSQGLACGDLFF; CDR3 DNA: TGTGCCGGCAGTCAAGGACTAGCGTGCGGGGACCTGTTTTTT; V gene: TRBV6-5; D gene: TRBD2; J gene: TRBJ2-2; clone size: .
CDR3 protein: CASSQAQGWRGKPYF; CDR3 DNA: TGTGCCAGCAGCCAAGCCCAGGGGTGGAGGGGCAAGCCGTACTTC; V gene: TRBV4-2; D gene: .; J gene: TRBJ2-7; clone size: .
CDR3 protein: CVSSTGTSEAFF; CDR3 DNA: TGTGTCAGCAGTACCGGGACGTCCGAAGCTTTCTTT; V gene: TRBV28; D gene: .; J gene: TRBJ1-1; clone size: .
CDR3 protein: CAWKPRQHSGDGYTF; CDR3 DNA: TGTGCCTGGAAACCCAGACAGCACAGTGGCGATGGCTACACCTTC; V gene: TRBV30; D gene: .; J gene: TRBJ1-2; clone size: .
CDR3 protein: CASSLESCNEQFF; CDR3 DNA: TGTGCCAGCAGCTTAGAGTCCTGCAATGAGCAGTTCTTC; V gene: TRBV11-2; D gene: .; J gene: TRBJ2-1; clone size: .
CDR3 protein: CAWNRDRTNEQSF; CDR3 DNA: TGTGCCTGGAACCGGGACAGAACCAATGAGCAGTCCTTC; V gene: TRBV30; D gene: TRBD1; J gene: TRBJ2-1; clone size: few
CDR3 protein: CNARRDRKGYEQYF; CDR3 DNA: TGCAACGCCAGAAGGGACAGGAAGGGCTACGAGCAGTACTTC; V gene: TRBV29-1; D gene: TRBD1; J gene: TRBJ2-7; clone size: .
CDR3 protein: CASSTGQGSDEQYF; CDR3 DNA: TGCGCCAGCAGCACCGGACAGGGCTCGGACGAGCAGTACTTC; V gene: TRBV5-1; D gene: TRBD1; J gene: TRBJ2-7; clone size: many
CDR3 protein: CANSFDGNEKLFF; CDR3 DNA: TGTGCCAACAGTTTCGATGGTAATGAAAAACTGTTTTTT; V gene: TRBV28; D gene: .; J gene: TRBJ1-4; clone size: .
CDR3 protein: CASRLRNIEGTDTQYF; CDR3 DNA: TGTGCCAGCAGACTCAGAAATATCGAGGGCACAGATACGCAGTATTTT; V gene: TRBV2; D gene: .; J gene: TRBJ2-3; clone size: .
CDR3 protein: CSVERHRSYGYTF; CDR3 DNA: TGCAGCGTTGAGCGCCACCGTAGCTATGGCTACACCTTC; V gene: TRBV29-1; D gene: .; J gene: TRBJ1-2; clone size: .
CDR3 protein: CAGRILPGQGYGKLFF; CDR3 DNA: TGTGCCGGCAGGATCTTACCGGGACAGGGGTACGGAAAACTGTTTTTT; V gene: TRBV12-3/TRBV12-4; D gene: TRBD1; J gene: TRBJ1-4; clone size: .
CDR3 protein: CAGSLGGTTDTQYF; CDR3 DNA: TGTGCCGGCAGCTTGGGGGGAACCACCGATACGCAGTATTTT; V gene: TRBV11-3; D gene: .; J gene: TRBJ2-3; clone size: .
CDR3 protein: CASKGTVQETQNF; CDR3 DNA: TGTGCCAGCAAGGGGACAGTCCAAGAGACCCAGAACTTC; V gene: TRBV6-5; D gene: TRBD1; J gene: TRBJ2-5; clone size: .
CDR3 protein: CASSLGGGLGETQYF; CDR3 DNA: TGTGCCAGCAGCTTAGGCGGAGGGCTAGGGGAGACCCAGTACTTT; V gene: TRBV11-3; D gene: .; J gene: TRBJ2-5; clone size: .
CDR3 protein: CASSLHGGTEALF; CDR3 DNA: TGTGCCAGCAGCCTTCATGGAGGGACTGAAGCTCTCTTT; V gene: TRBV11-2; D gene: .; J gene: TRBJ1-1; clone size: .
CDR3 protein: CSADGPNNEQFF; CDR3 DNA: TGCAGCGCTGACGGGCCGAACAATGAGCAGTTCTTC; V gene: TRBV29-1; D gene: .; J gene: TRBJ2-1; clone size: .
CDR3 protein: CAISGGLAGIDEQYF; CDR3 DNA: TGTGCCATCAGCGGGGGACTAGCGGGAATAGACGAGCAGTACTTC; V gene: TRBV10-3; D gene: TRBD2; J gene: TRBJ2-7; clone size: many
CDR3 protein: CSVTGTSYTDTQYF; CDR3 DNA: TGCAGCGTTACCGGGACTAGCTATACAGATACGCAGTATTTT; V gene: TRBV29-1; D gene: TRBD2; J gene: TRBJ2-3; clone size: .
CDR3 protein: CAIRGNGRYEHYF; CDR3 DNA: TGCGCCATCAGGGGGAACGGCCGCTACGAGCACTACTTC; V gene: TRBV4-1; D gene: TRBD1; J gene: TRBJ2-7; clone size: .
CDR3 protein: CTSSQVSGGLSKSPLHF; CDR3 DNA: TGCACCAGCAGCCAAGTTAGTGGCGGGCTTTCCAAATCACCCCTCCACTTT; V gene: TRBV4-1; D gene: .; J gene: TRBJ1-6; clone size: .
CDR3 protein: CTSSRQGAGDTQYF; CDR3 DNA: TGTACCAGCAGCCGCCAGGGGGCAGGTGATACGCAGTATTTT; V gene: TRBV11-2; D gene: TRBD1; J gene: TRBJ2-3; clone size: .